The 10 T cell receptor beta chains below come from one sample, sequenced in a study of blood T cell repertoires in COVID-19. Profiling relied on immunoSEQ multiplex PCR, and the TCRdb table lists in-frame clones only, not all of them. The sample shows about 250,000 clones, 84% of them seen only once. Sequenced input: peripheral blood. The receptors were gathered from a woman between 40 and 50 years old who had recovered from COVID-19.

This sequence joins TRBV5-1 and TRBJ2-1; D remains unclear. The CDR3 has 14 residues. Germline V gene lookup returns CDR1 SGHRS and CDR2 YFSETQ. Trimming removed 7 bases at V and 6 bases at J, with 17 bases between. The CDR3 DNA sequence: TGCGCCAGCCACTCGAGAGTTTCGGGCAATGAGCAGTTCTTC. Translation: CASHSRVSGNEQFF.

This clone was detected many times. V usage is TRBV4-2 and J usage is TRBJ2-3; 8 bases agree with TRBD2. Germline CDR1 and CDR2: LGHNA and YNFKEQ. Trimming cost V 0 bases and J 5 bases; bases outside gene matches: 7. CDR3 length equals 16 residues. The CDR3 region has the DNA TGTGCCAGCAGCCAAGAAACCGGACTAGCAGTAGATACGCAGTATTTT. It translates to CASSQETGLAVDTQYF.

The rearrangement links TRBV5-1 to TRBJ2-7, with a weak D call TRBD1 (8 bases). The V gene lost 4 bases and the J gene lost 5 bases, with 16 bases spanning the gap. The CDR3 is 14 residues long. Germline V gives CDR1 SGHRS, CDR2 YFSETQ. CDR3 in DNA: TGCGCCAGCAGCCCGGACAGGGAGGGCGACGAGCAGTACTTC. It is translated as CASSPDREGDEQYF.

This rearrangement joins TRBV11-2 to TRBJ1-2; D gene ambiguous. The CDR3 extends over 16 amino acids. Germline V lookup: CDR1 SGHAT, CDR2 FQNNGV. V was clipped by 4 bases and J by 4 bases, with 19 bases between them. CDR3 nucleotides: TGTGCCAGCAGCTCAGGAGGTAGGACGGAAATCTATGGCTACACCTTC. The encoded protein is CASSSGGRTEIYGYTF.

The chain joins TRBV7-9 to TRBJ1-4; maybe TRBD1 (6 bases). Germline V CDR1 and CDR2: SEHNR, FQNEAQ (reference sequence). Trimming stripped 5 bases from V and 5 bases from J, with 15 bases between. This CDR3 has 15 residues. The CDR3 loop is CASSLDRFLNEKLFF. CDR3 nucleotide sequence: TGTGCCAGCAGCCTTGACAGGTTTCTGAATGAAAAACTGTTTTTT.

The chain has TRBV14 and TRBJ2-1; TRBD2 might be the D (6 bases). Germline-derived CDR1 and CDR2 are SGHDN and FVKESK. V was trimmed by 0 bases and J by 3 bases, leaving 9 bases between them. This CDR3 spans 15 amino acids. CDR3 in amino acids: CASSQDLSGYNEQFF. CDR3 sequence (DNA): TGTGCCAGCAGCCAAGACCTTAGCGGCTACAATGAGCAGTTCTTC.

This clone was picked up a small number of times. The gene calls are TRBV7-9 and TRBJ1-2, with 7 bases that match TRBD1. This CDR3 has 12 amino acids. CDR1 and CDR2 from the germline V gene are SEHNR and FQNEAQ (reference sequence). V was pared by 5 bases and J by 6 bases, with 3 bases of the junction left unmatched. The CDR3 DNA sequence: TGTGCCAGCAGCAGGGGGCCCGATGGCTACACCTTC. Amino acid sequence: CASSRGPDGYTF.

The rearrangement joins TRBV27 to TRBJ1-6; D remains ambiguous. The germline V and J ends were trimmed by 3 bases and 8 bases, with 11 bases remaining between them. Germline loops: CDR1 MNHEY, CDR2 SMNVEV (reference sequence). The length of the CDR3 is 14 residues. The CDR3 loop reads CASSFLIQDSPLHF. The CDR3 DNA reads TGTGCCAGCAGTTTCCTGATCCAGGATTCACCCCTCCACTTT.

The V gene is TRBV28, the J gene TRBJ1-6; 11 bases match TRBD1. Germline V gene lookup returns CDR1 MDHEN and CDR2 SYDVKM. V shed 2 bases and J 9 bases; nucleotides not matched to a gene: 6. CDR3 size: 16 residues. CDR3 nucleotides: TGTGCCAGCAGTTTAAGGACAGGGGGCGCAGGTTCACCCCTCCACTTT. The encoded protein is CASSLRTGGAGSPLHF.

This rearrangement joins TRBV12-3 or TRBV12-4 to TRBJ1-2, with a weak D call TRBD1 (5 bases). The CDR3 extends over 12 amino acids. Trimming took off 4 bases at V and 4 bases at J, with 7 bases between the two ends. The DNA for the CDR3 is TGTGCCAGCAGTTGGGGCTTCTATGGCTACACCTTC. It specifies CASSWGFYGYTF.